This TCR beta chain was recorded in a study of long-term antiretroviral therapy in people with HIV. There were no participants with HIV treated outside the United States. This clone was seen a few times. The CDR3 consists of 16 residues. The germline gives CDR1 MDHEN, CDR2 SYDVKM. V shed 6 bases and J 5 bases; nucleotides not matched to a gene: 10. Researchers report immunoSEQ v3.0 was run at survey level. The repertoire was sequenced with immunoSEQ multiplex PCR; TCRdb's copy has only in-frame clones and lacks some. The sample holds 30,000 to 40,000 clones, 75% to 90% seen once. The origin of this receptor is a young woman with HIV. This specimen consisted of unsorted PBMCs, obtained just before starting antiretroviral therapy. The chain employs TRBV28 and TRBJ2-4; 10 bases align to TRBD1. The CDR3 bases are TGTGCCAGCAGACAGACCGGGACAGGGGACCAAAACATTCAGTACTTC. It translates to CASRQTGTGDQNIQYF.